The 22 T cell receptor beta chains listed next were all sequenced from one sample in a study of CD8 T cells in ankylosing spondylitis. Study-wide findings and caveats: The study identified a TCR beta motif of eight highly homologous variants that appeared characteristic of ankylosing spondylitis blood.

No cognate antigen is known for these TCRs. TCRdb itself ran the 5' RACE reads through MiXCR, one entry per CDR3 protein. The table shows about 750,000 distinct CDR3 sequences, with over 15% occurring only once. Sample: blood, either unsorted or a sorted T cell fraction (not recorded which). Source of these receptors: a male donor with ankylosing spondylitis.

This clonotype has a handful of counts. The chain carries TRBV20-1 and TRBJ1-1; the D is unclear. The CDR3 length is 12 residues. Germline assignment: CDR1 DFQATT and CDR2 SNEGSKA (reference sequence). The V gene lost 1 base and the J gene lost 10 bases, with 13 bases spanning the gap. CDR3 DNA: TGCAGTGCTAGAGGAGACGGATTCCTAGCTTTCTTT. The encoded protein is CSARGDGFLAFF.

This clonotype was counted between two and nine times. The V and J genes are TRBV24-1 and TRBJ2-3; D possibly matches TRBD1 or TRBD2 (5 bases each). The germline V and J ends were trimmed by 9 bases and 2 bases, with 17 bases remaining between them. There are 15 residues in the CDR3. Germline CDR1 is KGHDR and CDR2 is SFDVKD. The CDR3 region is CATPILGEFTDTQYF. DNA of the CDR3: TGTGCCACCCCTATTTTGGGGGAGTTCACAGATACGCAGTATTTT.

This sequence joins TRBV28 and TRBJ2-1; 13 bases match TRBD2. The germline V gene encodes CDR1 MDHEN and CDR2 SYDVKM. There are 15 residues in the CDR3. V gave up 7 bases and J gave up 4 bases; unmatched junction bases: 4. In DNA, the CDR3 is TGTGCCAGCACCGGGACTAGCGGGGTATACAATGAGCAGTTCTTC. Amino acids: CASTGTSGVYNEQFF. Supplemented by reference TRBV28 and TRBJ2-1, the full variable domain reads DVKVTQSSRYLVKRTGEKVFLECVQDMDHENMFWYRQDPGLGLRLIYFSYDVKMKEKGDIPEGYSVSREKKERFSLILESASTNQTSMYLCASTGTSGVYNEQFFGPGTRLTVL.

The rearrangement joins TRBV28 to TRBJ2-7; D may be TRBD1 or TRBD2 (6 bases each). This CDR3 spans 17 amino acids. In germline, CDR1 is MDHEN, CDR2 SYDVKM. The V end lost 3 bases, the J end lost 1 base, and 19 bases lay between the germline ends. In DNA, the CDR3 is TGTGCCAGCAGTTTTTACAACTGGCAGGGGAGGTCCTACGAGCAGTACTTC. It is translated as CASSFYNWQGRSYEQYF.

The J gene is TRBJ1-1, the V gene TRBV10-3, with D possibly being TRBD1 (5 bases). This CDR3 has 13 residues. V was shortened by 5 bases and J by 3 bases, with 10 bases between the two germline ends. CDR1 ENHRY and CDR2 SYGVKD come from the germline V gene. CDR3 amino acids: CAISPGTHTEAFF. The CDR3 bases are TGTGCCATCAGTCCTGGGACCCACACTGAAGCTTTCTTT.

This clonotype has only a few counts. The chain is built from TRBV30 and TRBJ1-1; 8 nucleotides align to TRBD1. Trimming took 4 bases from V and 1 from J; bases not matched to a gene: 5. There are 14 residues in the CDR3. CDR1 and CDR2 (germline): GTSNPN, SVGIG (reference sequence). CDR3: CAWIRTGQNTEAFF. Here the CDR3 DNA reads TGTGCCTGGATCCGGACAGGGCAGAACACTGAAGCTTTCTTT. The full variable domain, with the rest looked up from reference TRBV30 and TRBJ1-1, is SQTIHQWPATLVQPVGSPLSLECTVEGTSNPNLYWYRQAAGRGLQLLFYSVGIGQISSEVPQNLSASRPQDRQFILSSKKLLLSDSGFYLCAWIRTGQNTEAFFGQGTRLTVV.

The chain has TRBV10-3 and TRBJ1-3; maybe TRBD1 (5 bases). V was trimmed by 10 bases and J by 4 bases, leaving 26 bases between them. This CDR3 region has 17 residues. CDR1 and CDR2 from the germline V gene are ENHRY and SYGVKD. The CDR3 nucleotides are TGTGCCACCCAGAGACAGCTCACTTTTAGGGGAGGAAACACCATATATTTT. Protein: CATQRQLTFRGGNTIYF.

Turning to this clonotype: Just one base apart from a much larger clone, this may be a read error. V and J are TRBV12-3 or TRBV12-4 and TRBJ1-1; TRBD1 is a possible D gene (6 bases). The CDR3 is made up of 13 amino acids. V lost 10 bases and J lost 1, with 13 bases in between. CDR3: CAKGGIGNTEAFF. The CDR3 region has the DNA TGTGCCAAGGGGGGTATAGGGAACACTGAAGCTTTCTTT.

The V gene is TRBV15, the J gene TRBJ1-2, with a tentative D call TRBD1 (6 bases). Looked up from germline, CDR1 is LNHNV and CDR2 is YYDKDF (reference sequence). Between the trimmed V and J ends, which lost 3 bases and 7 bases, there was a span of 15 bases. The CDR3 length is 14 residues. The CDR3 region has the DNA TGTGCCACCAGCAGGACACAGGGTCTGGGTGGCTACACCTTC. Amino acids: CATSRTQGLGGYTF.

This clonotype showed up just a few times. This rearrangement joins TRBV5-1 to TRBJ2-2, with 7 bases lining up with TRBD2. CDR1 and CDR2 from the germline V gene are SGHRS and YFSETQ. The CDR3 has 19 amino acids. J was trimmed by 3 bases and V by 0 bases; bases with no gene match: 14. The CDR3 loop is CASSLGAPKRGRDTGELFF. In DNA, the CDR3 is TGCGCCAGCAGCTTGGGGGCCCCGAAGCGGGGACGGGACACCGGGGAGCTGTTTTTT.

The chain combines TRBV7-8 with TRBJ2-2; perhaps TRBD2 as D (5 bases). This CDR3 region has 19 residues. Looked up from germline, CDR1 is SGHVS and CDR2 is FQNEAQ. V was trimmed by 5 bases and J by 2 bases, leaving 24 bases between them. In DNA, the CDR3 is TGTGCCAGCAGCATGCCCCTCATTCCGCTAGCACCAAACACCGGGGAGCTGTTTTTT. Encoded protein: CASSMPLIPLAPNTGELFF.

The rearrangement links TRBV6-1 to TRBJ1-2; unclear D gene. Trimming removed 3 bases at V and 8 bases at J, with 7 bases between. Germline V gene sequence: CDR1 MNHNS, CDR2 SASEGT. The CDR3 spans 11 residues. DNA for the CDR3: TGTGCCAGCAGTGAGGATGGGGGCTACACCTTC. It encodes CASSEDGGYTF.

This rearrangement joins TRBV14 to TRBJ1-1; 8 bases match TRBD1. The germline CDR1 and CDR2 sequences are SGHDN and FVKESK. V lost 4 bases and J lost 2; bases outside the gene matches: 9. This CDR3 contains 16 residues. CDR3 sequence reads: CASSRSRGRGNTEAFF. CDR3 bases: TGTGCCAGCAGCCGGTCCAGGGGGCGGGGTAACACTGAAGCTTTCTTT.

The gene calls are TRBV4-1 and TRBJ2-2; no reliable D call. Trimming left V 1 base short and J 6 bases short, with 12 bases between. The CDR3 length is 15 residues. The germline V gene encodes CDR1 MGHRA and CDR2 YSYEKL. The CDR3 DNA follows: TGCGCCAGCAGCCAAGGGAACGGATTGTCCGGGGAGCTGTTTTTT. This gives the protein CASSQGNGLSGELFF.

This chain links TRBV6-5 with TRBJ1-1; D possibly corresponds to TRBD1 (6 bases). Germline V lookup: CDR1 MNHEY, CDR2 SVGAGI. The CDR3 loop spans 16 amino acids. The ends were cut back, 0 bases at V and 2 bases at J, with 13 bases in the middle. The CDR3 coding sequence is TGTGCCAGCAGTTACTCGTCGGCAGGGGCTAACACTGAAGCTTTCTTT. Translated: CASSYSSAGANTEAFF.

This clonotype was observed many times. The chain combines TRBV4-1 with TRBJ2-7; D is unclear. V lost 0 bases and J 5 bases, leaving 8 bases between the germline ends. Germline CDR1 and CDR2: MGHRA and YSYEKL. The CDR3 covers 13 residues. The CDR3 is CASSQDPANEQYF. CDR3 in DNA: TGCGCCAGCAGCCAAGATCCCGCGAACGAGCAGTACTTC.

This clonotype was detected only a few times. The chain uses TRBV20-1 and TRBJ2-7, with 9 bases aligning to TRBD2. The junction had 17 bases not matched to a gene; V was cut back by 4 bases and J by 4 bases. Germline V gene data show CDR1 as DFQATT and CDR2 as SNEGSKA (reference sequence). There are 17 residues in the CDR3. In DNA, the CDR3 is TGCAGTGCTAAGGGGACTAGCCTCGTCGGGACACCTTACGAGCAGTACTTC. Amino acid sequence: CSAKGTSLVGTPYEQYF.

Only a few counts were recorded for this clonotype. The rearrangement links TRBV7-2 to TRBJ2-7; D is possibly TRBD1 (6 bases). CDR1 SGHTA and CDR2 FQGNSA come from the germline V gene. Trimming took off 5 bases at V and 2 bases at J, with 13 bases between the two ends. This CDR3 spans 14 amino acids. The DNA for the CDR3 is TGTGCCAGCAGCCCCGAATACAGGGCCTACGAGCAGTACTTC. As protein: CASSPEYRAYEQYF.

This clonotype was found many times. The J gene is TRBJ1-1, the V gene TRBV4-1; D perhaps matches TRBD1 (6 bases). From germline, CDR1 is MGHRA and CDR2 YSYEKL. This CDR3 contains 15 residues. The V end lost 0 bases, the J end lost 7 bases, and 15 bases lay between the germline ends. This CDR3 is CASSQDQGYSIEAFF. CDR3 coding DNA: TGCGCCAGCAGCCAAGATCAGGGGTACAGCATTGAAGCTTTCTTT.

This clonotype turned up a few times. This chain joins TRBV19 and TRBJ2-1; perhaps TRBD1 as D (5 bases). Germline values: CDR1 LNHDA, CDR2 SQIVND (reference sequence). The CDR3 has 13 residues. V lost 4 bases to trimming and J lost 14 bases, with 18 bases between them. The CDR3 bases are TGTGCCAGTAGTACTCCGGGCCAATCCAGGGAGTTCTTC. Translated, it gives CASSTPGQSREFF.

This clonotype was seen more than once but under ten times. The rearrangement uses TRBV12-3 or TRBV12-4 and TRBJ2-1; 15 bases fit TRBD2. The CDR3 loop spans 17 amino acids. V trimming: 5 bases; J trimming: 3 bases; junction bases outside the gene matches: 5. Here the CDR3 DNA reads TGTGCCAGCAGTCCTGGGACTAGCGGGAGGATCTACAATGAGCAGTTCTTC. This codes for CASSPGTSGRIYNEQFF.

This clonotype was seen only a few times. The DNA of the CDR3 is TGCAGTGCCGCGGAGGGCCTAGTAGAGACCCAGTACTTC. As protein: CSAAEGLVETQYF. V and J are TRBV20-1 and TRBJ2-5; D perhaps matches TRBD2 (6 bases). This CDR3 contains 13 residues. V lost 6 bases and J 4 bases, leaving 15 bases between the germline ends. Germline lookup yields CDR1 DFQATT and CDR2 SNEGSKA (reference sequence).